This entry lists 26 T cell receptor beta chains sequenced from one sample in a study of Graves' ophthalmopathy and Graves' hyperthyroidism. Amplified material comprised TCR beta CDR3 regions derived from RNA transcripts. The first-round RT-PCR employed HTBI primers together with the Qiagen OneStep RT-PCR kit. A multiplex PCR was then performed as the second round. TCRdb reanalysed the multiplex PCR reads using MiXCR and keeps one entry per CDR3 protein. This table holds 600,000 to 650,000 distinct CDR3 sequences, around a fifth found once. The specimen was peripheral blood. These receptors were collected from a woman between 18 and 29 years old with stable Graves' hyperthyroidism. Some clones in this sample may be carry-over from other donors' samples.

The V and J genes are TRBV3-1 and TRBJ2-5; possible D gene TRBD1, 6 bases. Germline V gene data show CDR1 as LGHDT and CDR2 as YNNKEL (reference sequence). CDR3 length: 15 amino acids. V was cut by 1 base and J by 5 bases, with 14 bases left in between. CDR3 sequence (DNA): TGTGCCAGCAGCCAAGGATCACAAGGGGGTGAGACCCAGTACTTC. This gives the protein CASSQGSQGGETQYF.

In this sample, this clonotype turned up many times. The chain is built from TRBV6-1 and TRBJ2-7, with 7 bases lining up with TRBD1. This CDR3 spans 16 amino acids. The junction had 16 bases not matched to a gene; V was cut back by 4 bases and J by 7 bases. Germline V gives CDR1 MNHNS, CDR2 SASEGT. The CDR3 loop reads CASSGGDRDHLGEQYF. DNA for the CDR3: TGTGCCAGCAGTGGAGGTGACAGGGACCATTTGGGGGAGCAGTACTTC.

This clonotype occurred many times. The CDR3 region has the DNA TGCAGCGTTGAAGATTTCGGACAGACTCACTCTGGAAACACCATATATTTT. Protein sequence: CSVEDFGQTHSGNTIYF. This sequence joins TRBV29-1 and TRBJ1-3; tentative D call: TRBD1 (6 bases). The CDR3 extends over 17 amino acids. Looked up from germline, CDR1 is SQVTM and CDR2 is ANQGSEA. V was clipped by 0 bases and J by 0 bases, with 15 bases between them.

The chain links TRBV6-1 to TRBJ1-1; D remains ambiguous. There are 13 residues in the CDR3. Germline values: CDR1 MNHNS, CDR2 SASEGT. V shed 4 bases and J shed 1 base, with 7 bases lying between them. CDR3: CASSVRPNTEAFF. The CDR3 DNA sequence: TGTGCCAGCAGTGTTCGGCCGAACACTGAAGCTTTCTTT.

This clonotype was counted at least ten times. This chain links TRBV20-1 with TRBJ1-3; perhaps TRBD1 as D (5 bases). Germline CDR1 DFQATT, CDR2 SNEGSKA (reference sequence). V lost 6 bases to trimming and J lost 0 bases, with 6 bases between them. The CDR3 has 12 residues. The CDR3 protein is CSAQGSGNTIYF. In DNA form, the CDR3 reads TGCAGTGCCCAGGGCTCTGGAAACACCATATATTTT.

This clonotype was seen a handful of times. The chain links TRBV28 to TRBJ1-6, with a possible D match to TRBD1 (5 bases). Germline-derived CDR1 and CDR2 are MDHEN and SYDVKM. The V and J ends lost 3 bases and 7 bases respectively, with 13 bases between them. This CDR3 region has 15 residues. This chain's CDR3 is CASSFRGRGNSPLHF. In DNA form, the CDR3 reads TGTGCCAGCAGTTTTCGGGGGAGGGGAAATTCACCCCTCCACTTT.

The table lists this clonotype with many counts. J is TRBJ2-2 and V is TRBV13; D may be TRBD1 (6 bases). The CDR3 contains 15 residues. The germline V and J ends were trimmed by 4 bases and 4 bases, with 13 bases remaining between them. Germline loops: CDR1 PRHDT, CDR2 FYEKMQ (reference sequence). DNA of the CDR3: TGTGCCAGCAGCTCACAGGGTGTGGGCACCGGGGAGCTGTTTTTT. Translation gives CASSSQGVGTGELFF. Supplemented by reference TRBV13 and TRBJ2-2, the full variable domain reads AAGVIQSPRHLIKEKRETATLKCYPIPRHDTVYWYQQGPGQDPQFLISFYEKMQSDKGSIPDRFSAQQFSDYHSELNMSSLELGDSALYFCASSSQGVGTGELFFGEGSRLTVL.

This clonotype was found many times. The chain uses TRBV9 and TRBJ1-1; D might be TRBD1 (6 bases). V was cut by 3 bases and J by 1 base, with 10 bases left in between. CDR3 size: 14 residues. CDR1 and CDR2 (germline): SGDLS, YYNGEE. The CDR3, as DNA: TGTGCCAGCAGCGCGTACAGGGAGAACACTGAAGCTTTCTTT. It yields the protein CASSAYRENTEAFF. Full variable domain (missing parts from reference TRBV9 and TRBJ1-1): DSGVTQTPKHLITATGQRVTLRCSPRSGDLSVYWYQQSLDQGLQFLIQYYNGEERAKGNILERFSAQQFPDLHSELNLSSLELGDSALYFCASSAYRENTEAFFGQGTRLTVV.

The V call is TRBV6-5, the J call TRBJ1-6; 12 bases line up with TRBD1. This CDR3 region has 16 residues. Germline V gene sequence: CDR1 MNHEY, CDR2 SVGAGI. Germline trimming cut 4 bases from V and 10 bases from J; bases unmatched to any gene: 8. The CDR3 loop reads CASSSGTGGAYSPLHF. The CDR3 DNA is TGTGCCAGCAGTTCGGGGACAGGGGGCGCATACTCACCCCTCCACTTT.

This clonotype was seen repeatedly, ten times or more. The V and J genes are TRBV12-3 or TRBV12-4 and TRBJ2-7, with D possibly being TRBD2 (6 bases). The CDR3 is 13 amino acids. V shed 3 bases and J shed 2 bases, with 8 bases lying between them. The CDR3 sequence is CASSFRGAYEQYF. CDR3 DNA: TGTGCCAGCAGTTTTCGCGGGGCCTACGAGCAGTACTTC.

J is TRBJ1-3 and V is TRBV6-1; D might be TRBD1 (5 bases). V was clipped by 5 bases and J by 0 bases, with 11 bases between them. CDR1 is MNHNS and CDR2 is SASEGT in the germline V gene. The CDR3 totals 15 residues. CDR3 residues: CASSRDRYSGNTIYF. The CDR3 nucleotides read TGTGCCAGCAGTCGGGACCGGTACTCTGGAAACACCATATATTTT.

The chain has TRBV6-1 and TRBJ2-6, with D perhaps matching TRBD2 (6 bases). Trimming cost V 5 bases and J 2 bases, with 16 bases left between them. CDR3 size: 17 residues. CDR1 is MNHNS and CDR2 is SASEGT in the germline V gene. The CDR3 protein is CASSPQTGRAGANVLTF. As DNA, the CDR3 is TGTGCCAGCAGTCCTCAGACCGGGAGAGCTGGGGCCAACGTCCTGACTTTC.

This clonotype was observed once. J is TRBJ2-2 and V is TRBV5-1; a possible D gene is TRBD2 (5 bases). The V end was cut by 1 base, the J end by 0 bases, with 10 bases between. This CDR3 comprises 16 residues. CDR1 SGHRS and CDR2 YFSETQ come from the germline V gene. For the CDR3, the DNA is TGCGCCAGCAGCTTGACCCCCGGGGCGAACACCGGGGAGCTGTTTTTT. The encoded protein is CASSLTPGANTGELFF. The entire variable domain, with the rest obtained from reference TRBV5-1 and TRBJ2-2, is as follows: KAGVTQTPRYLIKTRGQQVTLSCSPISGHRSVSWYQQTPGQGLQFLFEYFSETQRNKGNFPGRFSGRQFSNSRSEMNVSTLELGDSALYLCASSLTPGANTGELFFGEGSRLTVL.

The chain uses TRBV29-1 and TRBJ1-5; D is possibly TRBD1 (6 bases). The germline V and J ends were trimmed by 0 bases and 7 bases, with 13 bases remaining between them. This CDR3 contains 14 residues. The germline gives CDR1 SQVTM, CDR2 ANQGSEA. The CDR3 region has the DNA TGCAGCGTTGAAGACGGGGGGCTAGGACAGCCCCAGCATTTT. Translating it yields CSVEDGGLGQPQHF. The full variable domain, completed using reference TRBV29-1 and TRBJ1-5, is SAVISQKPSRDICQRGTSLTIQCQVDSQVTMMFWYRQQPGQSLTLIATANQGSEATYESGFVIDKFPISRPNLTFSTLTVSNMSPEDSSIYLCSVEDGGLGQPQHFGDGTRLSIL.

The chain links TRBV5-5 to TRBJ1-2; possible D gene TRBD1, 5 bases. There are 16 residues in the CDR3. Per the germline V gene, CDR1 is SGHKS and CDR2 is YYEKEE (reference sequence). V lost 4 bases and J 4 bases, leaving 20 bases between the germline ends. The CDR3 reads CASSRLTGVIVYGYTF. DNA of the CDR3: TGTGCCAGCAGCAGACTTACGGGGGTTATTGTCTATGGCTACACCTTC. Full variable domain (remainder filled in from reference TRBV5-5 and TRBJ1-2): DAGVTQSPTHLIKTRGQQVTLRCSPISGHKSVSWYQQVLGQGPQFIFQYYEKEERGRGNFPDRFSARQFPNYSSELNVNALLLGDSALYLCASSRLTGVIVYGYTFGSGTRLTVV.

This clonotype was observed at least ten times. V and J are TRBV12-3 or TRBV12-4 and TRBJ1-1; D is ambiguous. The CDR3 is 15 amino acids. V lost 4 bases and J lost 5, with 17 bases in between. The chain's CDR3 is CASSSVGSANTEAFF. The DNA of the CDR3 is TGTGCCAGCAGTTCTGTGGGCAGCGCGAATACTGAAGCTTTCTTT.

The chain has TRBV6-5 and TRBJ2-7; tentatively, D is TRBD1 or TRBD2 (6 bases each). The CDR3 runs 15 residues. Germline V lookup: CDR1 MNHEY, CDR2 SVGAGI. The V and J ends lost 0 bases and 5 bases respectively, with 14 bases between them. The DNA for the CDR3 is TGTGCCAGCAGTTACTCCGGGGGCAGGCGGAACGAGCAGTACTTC. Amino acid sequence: CASSYSGGRRNEQYF.

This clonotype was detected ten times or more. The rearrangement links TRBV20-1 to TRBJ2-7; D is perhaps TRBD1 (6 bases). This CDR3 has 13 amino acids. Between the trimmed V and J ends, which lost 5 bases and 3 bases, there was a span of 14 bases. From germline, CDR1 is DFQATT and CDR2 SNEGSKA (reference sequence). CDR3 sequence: CSAPRDTYYEQYF. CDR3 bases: TGCAGTGCTCCGAGGGACACCTACTACGAGCAGTACTTC.

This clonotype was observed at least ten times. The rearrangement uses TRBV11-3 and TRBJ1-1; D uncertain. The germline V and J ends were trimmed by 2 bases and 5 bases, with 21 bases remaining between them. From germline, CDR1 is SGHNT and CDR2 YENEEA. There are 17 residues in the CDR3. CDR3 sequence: CASSLWTAPSSGTEAFF. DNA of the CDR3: TGTGCCAGCAGCTTATGGACTGCGCCAAGTTCGGGGACTGAAGCTTTCTTT.

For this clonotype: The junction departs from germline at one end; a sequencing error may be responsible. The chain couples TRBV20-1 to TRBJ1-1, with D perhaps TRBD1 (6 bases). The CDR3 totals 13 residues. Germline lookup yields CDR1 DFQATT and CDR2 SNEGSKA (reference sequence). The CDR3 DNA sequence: TGCAGTGCACCAAGACAGGTGAACACTGAAGCTGTCTTT. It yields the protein CSAPRQVNTEAVF.

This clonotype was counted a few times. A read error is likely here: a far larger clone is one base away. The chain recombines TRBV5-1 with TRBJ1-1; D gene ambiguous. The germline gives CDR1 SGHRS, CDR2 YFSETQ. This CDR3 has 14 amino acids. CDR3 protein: CASSLEGQNTESFF. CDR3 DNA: TGCGCCAGCAGCTTGGAGGGTCAGAACACTGAATCTTTCTTT.

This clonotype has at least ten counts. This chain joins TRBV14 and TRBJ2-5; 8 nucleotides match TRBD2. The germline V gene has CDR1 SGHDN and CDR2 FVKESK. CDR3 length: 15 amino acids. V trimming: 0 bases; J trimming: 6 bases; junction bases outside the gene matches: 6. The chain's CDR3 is CASSQDWSGSKTQYF. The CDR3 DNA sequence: TGTGCCAGCAGCCAAGATTGGAGCGGGAGCAAGACCCAGTACTTC.

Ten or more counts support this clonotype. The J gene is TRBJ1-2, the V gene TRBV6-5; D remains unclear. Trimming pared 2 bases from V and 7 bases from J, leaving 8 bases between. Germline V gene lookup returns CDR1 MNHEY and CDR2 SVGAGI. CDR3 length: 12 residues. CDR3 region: CASSYLGSGYTF. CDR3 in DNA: TGTGCCAGCAGTTACCTAGGATCTGGCTACACCTTC.

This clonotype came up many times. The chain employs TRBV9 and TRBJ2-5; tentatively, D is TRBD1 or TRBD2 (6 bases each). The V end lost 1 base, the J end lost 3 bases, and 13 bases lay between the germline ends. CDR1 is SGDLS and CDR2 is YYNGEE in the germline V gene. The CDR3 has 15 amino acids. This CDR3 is CASSVQGGLEETQYF. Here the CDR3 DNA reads TGTGCCAGCAGCGTACAAGGGGGGCTTGAAGAGACCCAGTACTTC.

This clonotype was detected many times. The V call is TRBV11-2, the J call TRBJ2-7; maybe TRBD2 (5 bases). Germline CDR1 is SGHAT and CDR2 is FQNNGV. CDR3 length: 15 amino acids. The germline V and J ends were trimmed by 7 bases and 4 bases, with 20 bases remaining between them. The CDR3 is CASTLGRGGLYEQYF. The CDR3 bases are TGTGCCAGCACCCTCGGCCGAGGCGGACTTTACGAGCAGTACTTC.

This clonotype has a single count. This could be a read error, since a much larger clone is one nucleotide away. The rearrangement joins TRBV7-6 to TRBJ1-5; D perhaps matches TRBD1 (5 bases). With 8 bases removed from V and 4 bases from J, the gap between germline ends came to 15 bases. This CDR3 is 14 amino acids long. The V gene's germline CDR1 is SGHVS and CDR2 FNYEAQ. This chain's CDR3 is CASGLGDHNQPQHF. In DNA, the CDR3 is TGTGCCAGCGGCCTAGGGGACCATAATCAGCCCCAGCATTTT.